This record concerns one TCR beta chain sequence. Its antigen is not identified. Measured with immunoSEQ multiplex PCR; TCRdb has only the in-frame clones, and not every one. The table includes 95,000 to 130,000 clones, roughly 90% detected once. The sample is drawn from a study of T cell responses to AZD1222 COVID-19 vaccine. The study's findings and limits: Females made up more of the donors, who were largely white British, and clonal diversity may have come out too low.

CDR1 and CDR2 (germline): MNHEY, SVGAGI. The CDR3 is made up of 12 amino acids. V shed 8 bases and J shed 7 bases, with 14 bases lying between them. The sequencing used peripheral blood, collected on day 0 of AZD1222 vaccination. The TCR comes from an adult in good health. The chain links TRBV6-5 to TRBJ1-1; TRBD1 might be the D (5 bases). CDR3 region: CASSSRGGEAFF. Here the CDR3 DNA reads TGTGCCAGCTCGTCACGCGGGGGTGAAGCTTTCTTT.